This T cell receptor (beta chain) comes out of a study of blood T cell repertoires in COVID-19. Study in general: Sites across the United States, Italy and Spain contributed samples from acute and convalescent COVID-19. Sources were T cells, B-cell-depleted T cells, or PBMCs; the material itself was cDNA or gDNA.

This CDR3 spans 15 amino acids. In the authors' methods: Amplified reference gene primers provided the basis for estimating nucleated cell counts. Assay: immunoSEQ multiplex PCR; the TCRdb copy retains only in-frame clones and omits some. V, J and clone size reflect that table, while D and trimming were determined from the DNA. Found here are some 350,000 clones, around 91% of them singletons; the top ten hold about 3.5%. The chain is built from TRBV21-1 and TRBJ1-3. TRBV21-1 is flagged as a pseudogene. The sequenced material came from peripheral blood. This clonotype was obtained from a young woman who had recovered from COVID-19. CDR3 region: CASSKVRGTGNTIYF. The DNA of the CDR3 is TGTGCCAGCAGCAAAGTTCGGGGGACGGGAAACACCATATATTTT.